This T cell receptor beta chain was identified in a study of long-term antiretroviral therapy in people with HIV. The wider study: The immediate-ART recommendation dates to 2015, and the earliest samples predate it by about a decade.

The CDR3 spans 15 residues. Germline assignment: CDR1 SGHNT and CDR2 YYREEE (reference sequence). Trimming took 3 bases from V and 3 from J; bases not matched to a gene: 2. Ahead of DNA extraction, samples held roughly 1-10 million cryopreserved PBMC each. About this clone: Its antigen is currently unknown.

Survey level was the resolution at which the v3.0 immunoSEQ assay ran. Sequencing used immunoSEQ multiplex PCR; TCRdb keeps in-frame clones, though not all of them. The table lists tens of thousands of clones, around four fifths of them singletons. Study-level results: Post-treatment diversity went higher with ART but stayed below transplant donor controls. Clones that had undergone expansion before ART dominated the repertoire at all time points.

The receptor was derived from a man aged 45-65 years with HIV. J is TRBJ1-6 and V is TRBV5-4, with 8 nucleotides matching TRBD1. The sample here was unsorted PBMCs, taken 0.4 years after starting antiretroviral therapy. Here the CDR3 reads CASSYRGNYNSPLHF. In nucleotides, the CDR3 is TGTGCCAGCAGCTACAGGGGGAACTATAATTCACCCCTCCACTTT.